This T cell receptor beta chain was identified in a study of blood T cell repertoires in COVID-19. Per the original data handling: It was from reference gene primer amplification that nucleated cell counts were estimated. The repertoire was sequenced with immunoSEQ multiplex PCR; TCRdb's copy has only in-frame clones and lacks some. The DNA gave D and trimming, while V, J and clone size come from that table. Among about 340,000 clones listed, under 95% were seen once. The receptor was derived from a woman aged 18-35 years who had recovered from COVID-19. Sequencing used peripheral blood.

CDR3: CASSEDHYSYNEQFF. The CDR3, as DNA: TGCGCCAGCAGTGAGGACCACTACTCCTACAATGAGCAGTTCTTC. The chain couples TRBV10-1 to TRBJ2-1, with D uncertain. V was shortened by 2 bases and J by 0 bases, with 8 bases between the two germline ends. Germline V gene lookup returns CDR1 WNHNN and CDR2 SYGVQD (reference sequence). This CDR3 has 15 residues.